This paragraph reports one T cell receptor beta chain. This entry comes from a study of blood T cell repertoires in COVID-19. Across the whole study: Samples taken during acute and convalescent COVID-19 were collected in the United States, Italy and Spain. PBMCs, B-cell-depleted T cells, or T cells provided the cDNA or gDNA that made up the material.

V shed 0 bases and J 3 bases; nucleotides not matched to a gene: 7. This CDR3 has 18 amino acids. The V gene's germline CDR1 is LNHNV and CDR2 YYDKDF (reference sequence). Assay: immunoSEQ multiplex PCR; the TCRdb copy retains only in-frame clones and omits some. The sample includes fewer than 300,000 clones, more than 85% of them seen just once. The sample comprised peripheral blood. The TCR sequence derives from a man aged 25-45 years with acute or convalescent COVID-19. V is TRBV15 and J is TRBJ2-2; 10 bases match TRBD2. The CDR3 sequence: CATSREPASGRDTGELFF. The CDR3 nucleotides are TGTGCCACCAGCAGAGAACCGGCCAGCGGGAGGGACACCGGGGAGCTGTTTTTT.